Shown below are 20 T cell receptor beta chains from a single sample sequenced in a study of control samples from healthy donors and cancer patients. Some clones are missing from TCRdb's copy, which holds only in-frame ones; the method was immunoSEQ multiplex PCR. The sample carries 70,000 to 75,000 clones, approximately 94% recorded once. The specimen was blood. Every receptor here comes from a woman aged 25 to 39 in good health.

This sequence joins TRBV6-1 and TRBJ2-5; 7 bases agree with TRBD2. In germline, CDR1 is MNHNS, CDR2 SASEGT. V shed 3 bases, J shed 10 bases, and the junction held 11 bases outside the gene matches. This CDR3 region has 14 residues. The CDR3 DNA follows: TGTGCCAGCAGTGAGAGCGGGGAATTCGGCGGCCAGTACTTC. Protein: CASSESGEFGGQYF.

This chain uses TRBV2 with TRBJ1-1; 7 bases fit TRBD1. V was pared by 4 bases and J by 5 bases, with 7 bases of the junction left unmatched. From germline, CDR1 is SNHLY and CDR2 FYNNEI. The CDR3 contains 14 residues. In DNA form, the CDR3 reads TGTGCCAGCAGTGGTTCAGGGGGGGTAACTGAAGCTTTCTTT. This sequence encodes CASSGSGGVTEAFF. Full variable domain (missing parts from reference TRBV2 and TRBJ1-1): EPEVTQTPSHQVTQMGQEVILRCVPISNHLYFYWYRQILGQKVEFLVSFYNNEISEKSEIFDDQFSVERPDGSNFTLKIRSTKLEDSAMYFCASSGSGGVTEAFFGQGTRLTVV.

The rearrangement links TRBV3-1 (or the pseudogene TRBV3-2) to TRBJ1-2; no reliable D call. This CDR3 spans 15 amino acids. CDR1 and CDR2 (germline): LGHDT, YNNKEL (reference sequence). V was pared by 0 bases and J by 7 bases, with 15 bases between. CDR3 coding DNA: TGTGCCAGCAGCCAAGATCTTGCAGGTAGGGCTGGCTACACCTTC. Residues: CASSQDLAGRAGYTF.

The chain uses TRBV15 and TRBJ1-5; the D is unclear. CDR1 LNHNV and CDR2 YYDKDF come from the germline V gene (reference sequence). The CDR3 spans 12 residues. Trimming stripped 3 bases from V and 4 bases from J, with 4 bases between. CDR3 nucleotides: TGTGCCACCAGCAGGGGTAATCAGCCCCAGCATTTT. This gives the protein CATSRGNQPQHF. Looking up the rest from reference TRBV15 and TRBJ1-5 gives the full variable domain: DAMVIQNPRYQVTQFGKPVTLSCSQTLNHNVMYWYQQKSSQAPKLLFHYYDKDFNNEADTPDNFQSRRPNTSFCFLDIRSPGLGDTAMYLCATSRGNQPQHFGDGTRLSIL.

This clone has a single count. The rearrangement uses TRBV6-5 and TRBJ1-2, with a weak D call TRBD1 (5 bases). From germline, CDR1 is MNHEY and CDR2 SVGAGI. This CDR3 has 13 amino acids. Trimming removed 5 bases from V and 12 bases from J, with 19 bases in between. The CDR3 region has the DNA TGTGCCAGCAGTACCGGGACTTTCCAGGTCGACACCTTC. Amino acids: CASSTGTFQVDTF.

CDR3 bases: TGCGCCAGCAGCTTGGAAACCTCGGGACAGGGTGGTAGCTACACCTTC. Translation: CASSLETSGQGGSYTF. The V and J genes are TRBV5-1 and TRBJ1-2, with TRBD1 matching over 9 bases. J was trimmed by 9 bases and V by 0 bases; bases with no gene match: 12. CDR1 and CDR2 from the germline V gene are SGHRS and YFSETQ. This CDR3 contains 16 residues.

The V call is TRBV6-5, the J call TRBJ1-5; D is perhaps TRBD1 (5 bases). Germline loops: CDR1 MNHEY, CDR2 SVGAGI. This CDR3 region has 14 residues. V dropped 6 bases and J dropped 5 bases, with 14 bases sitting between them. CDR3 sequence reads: CASSGQVLDQPQHF. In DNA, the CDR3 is TGTGCCAGCAGCGGACAAGTGTTGGATCAGCCCCAGCATTTT.

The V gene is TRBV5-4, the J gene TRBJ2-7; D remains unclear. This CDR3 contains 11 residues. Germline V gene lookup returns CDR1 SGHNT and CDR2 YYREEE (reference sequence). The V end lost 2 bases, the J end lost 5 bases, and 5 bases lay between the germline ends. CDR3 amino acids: CASSLANEQYF. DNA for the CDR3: TGTGCCAGCAGCTTAGCGAACGAGCAGTACTTC.

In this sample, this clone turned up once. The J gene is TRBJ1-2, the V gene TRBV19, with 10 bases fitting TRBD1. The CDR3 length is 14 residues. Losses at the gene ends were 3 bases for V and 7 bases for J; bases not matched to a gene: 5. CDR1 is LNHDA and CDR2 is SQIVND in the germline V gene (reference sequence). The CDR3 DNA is TGTGCCAGTAGTATGGACAGGGGGGGAAGTGGCTACACCTTC. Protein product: CASSMDRGGSGYTF.

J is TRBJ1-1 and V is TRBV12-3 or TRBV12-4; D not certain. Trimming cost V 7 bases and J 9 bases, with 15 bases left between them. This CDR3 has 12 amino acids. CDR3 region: CASIIGRSKAFF. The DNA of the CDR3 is TGTGCCAGCATTATTGGCCGCAGCAAAGCTTTCTTT.

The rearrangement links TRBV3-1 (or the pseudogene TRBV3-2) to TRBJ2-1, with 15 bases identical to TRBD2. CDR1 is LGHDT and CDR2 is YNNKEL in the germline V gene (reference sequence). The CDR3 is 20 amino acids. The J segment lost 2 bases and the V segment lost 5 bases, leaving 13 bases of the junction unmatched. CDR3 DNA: TGTGCCAGCAGCGTACGGCCCGGACTAGCGGGGGGGTTTCCCTACAATGAGCAGTTCTTC. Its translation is CASSVRPGLAGGFPYNEQFF.

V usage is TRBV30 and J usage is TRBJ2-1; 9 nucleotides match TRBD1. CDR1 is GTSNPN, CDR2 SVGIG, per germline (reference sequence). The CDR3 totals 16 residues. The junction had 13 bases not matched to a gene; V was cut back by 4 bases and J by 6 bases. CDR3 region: CAWTTGITGGRNEQFF. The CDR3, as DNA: TGTGCCTGGACAACCGGGATAACAGGGGGCCGCAATGAGCAGTTCTTC.

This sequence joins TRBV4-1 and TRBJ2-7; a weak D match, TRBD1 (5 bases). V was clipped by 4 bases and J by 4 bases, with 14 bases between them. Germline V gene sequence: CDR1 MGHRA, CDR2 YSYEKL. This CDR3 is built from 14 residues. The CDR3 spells CASSPGGRAYEQYV. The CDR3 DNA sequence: TGCGCCAGCAGCCCTGGTGGCAGGGCTTACGAGCAGTACGTC.

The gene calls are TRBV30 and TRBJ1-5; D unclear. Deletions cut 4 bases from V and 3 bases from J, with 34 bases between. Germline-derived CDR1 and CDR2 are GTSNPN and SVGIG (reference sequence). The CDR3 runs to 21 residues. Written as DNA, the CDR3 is TGTGCCTGGATTACCCCCCGTGCGGGTCGGTTAAAAAGGAAACTCAATCAGCCCCAGCATTTT. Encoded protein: CAWITPRAGRLKRKLNQPQHF.

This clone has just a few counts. The CDR3 protein is CASSRQYEQYF. The CDR3 bases are TGTGCCAGCAGTAGACAGTACGAGCAGTACTTC. This chain connects TRBV7-9 to TRBJ2-7; perhaps TRBD1 as D (5 bases). Deletions cut 6 bases from V and 4 bases from J, with 7 bases between. CDR3 length: 11 residues. CDR1 SEHNR and CDR2 FQNEAQ come from the germline V gene (reference sequence).

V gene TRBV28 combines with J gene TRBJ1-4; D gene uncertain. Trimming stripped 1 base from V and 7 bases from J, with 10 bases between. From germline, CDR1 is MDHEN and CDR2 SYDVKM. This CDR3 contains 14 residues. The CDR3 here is CASSLFKVGEKLFF. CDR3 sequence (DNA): TGTGCCAGCAGTTTATTTAAAGTCGGTGAAAAACTGTTTTTT.

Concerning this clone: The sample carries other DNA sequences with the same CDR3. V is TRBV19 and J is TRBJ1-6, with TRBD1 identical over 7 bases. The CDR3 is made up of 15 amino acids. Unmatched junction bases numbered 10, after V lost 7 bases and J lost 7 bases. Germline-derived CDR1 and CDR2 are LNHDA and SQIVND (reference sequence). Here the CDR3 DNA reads TGTGCCAGTACAAGACAGGGACGGAAGAATTCACCCCTCCACTTT. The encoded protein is CASTRQGRKNSPLHF.

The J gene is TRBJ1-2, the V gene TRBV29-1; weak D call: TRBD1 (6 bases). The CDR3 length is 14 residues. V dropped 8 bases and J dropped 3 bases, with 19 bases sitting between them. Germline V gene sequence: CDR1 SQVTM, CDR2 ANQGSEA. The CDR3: CSSKGGANDYGYTF. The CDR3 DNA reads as TGCAGCTCCAAGGGGGGGGCCAACGACTATGGCTACACCTTC.

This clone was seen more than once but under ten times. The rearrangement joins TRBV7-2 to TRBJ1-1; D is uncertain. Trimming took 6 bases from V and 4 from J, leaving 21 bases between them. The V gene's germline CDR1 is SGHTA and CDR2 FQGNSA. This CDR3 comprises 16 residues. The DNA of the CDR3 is TGTGCCAGCAGTTCCGAAGGTACGCTCTCGGGCACTGAAGCTTTCTTT. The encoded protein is CASSSEGTLSGTEAFF.

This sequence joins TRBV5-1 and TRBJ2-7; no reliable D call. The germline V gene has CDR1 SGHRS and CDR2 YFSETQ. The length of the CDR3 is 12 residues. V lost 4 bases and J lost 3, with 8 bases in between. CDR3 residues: CASSPDIYEQYF. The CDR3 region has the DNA TGCGCCAGCAGCCCCGACATCTACGAGCAGTACTTC.